Listed here is a single T cell receptor (beta chain). Its antigen is still unknown. The data derive from a study of T cell responses to AZD1222 COVID-19 vaccine. General observations from the study: Among vaccine-associated CD4 TCRs, coverage spanned spike, with dominance at 160-218 and 743-854.

Only in-frame clones appear in the TCRdb table, and some are missing; sequencing was by immunoSEQ multiplex PCR. The repertoire holds around 99,000 clones, with approximately 94% as singletons. Germline CDR1 is ENHRY and CDR2 is SYGVKD. The CDR3 spans 14 residues. V lost 0 bases and J 8 bases, leaving 8 bases between the germline ends. This receptor was taken from an adult in good health. The input for sequencing was peripheral blood, taken on day 0 of AZD1222 vaccination. The chain recombines TRBV10-3 with TRBJ1-6; D remains unclear. CDR3 sequence reads: CAISESSTDSPLHF. CDR3 nucleotides: TGTGCCATCAGTGAGTCGTCAACTGATTCACCCCTCCACTTT.